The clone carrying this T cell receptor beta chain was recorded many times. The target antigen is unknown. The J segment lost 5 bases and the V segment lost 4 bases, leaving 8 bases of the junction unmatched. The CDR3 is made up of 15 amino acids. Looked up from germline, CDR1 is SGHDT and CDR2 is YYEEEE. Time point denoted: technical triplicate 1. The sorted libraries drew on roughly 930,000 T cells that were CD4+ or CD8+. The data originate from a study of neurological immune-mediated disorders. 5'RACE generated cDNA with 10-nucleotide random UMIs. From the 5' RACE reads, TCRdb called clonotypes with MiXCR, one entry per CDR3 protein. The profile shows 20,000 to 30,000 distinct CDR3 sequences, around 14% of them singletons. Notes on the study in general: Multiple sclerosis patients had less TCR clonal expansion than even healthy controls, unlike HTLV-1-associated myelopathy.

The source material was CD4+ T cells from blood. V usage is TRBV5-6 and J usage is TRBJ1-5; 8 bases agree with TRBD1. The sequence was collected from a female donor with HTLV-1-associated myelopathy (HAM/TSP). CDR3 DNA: TGTGCCAGCAGCATCCGACAGGGGCTTCATCAGCCCCAGCATTTT. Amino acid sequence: CASSIRQGLHQPQHF.